The sequence of this T cell receptor beta chain was determined in a study of blood T cell repertoires in COVID-19. Study overall: Donors in the United States, Italy and Spain gave samples during acute or convalescent COVID-19. T cells, B-cell-depleted T cells, or PBMCs provided the cDNA or gDNA that served as material.

Under the authors' procedure: Reference gene primer amplification gave nucleated cell count estimates. Sequencing used immunoSEQ multiplex PCR; TCRdb keeps in-frame clones, though not all of them. Clonal size and the V and J genes are those of that table, whereas D and trimming came from the DNA. The repertoire has around 250,000 clones, roughly 88% of them found once; the top ten carry about 2%. V gave up 5 bases and J gave up 11 bases, with 18 bases separating them. CDR1 SEHNR and CDR2 FQNEAQ come from the germline V gene (reference sequence). The CDR3 spans 13 residues. This TCR came from a man under 40 who had recovered from COVID-19. The rearrangement links TRBV7-9 to TRBJ1-1; D unclear. The sequenced sample was peripheral blood. The CDR3 nucleotides are TGTGCCAGCAGCCACGAGACCGGGGTGGGGGCTTTCTTT. This gives the protein CASSHETGVGAFF. Full variable domain (outside the CDR3, taken from reference TRBV7-9 and TRBJ1-1): DTGVSQNPRHKITKRGQNVTFRCDPISEHNRLYWYRQTLGQGPEFLTYFQNEAQLEKSRLLSDRFSAERPKGSFSTLEIQRTEQGDSAMYLCASSHETGVGAFFGQGTRLTVV.